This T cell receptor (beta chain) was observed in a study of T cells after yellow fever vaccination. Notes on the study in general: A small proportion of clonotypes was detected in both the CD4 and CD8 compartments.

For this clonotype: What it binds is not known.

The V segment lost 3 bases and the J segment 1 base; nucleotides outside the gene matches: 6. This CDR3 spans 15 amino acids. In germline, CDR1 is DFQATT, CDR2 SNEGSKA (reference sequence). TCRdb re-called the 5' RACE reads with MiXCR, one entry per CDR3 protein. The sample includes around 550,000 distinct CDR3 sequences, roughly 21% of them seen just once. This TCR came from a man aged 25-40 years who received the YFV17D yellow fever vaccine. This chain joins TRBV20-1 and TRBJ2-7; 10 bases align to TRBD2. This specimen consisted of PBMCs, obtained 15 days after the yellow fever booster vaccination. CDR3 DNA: TGCAGTGCTAGGACGGCTAGCGGGGGATCCTACGAGCAGTACTTC. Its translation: CSARTASGGSYEQYF.